This T cell receptor (beta chain) was recovered during a study of T cells in Graves' hyperthyroidism and ophthalmopathy. Study details: At initial diagnosis, before any treatment had begun, peripheral blood was obtained.

Hyperthyroidism was newly diagnosed in patients aged 18 to 65 (duration under 2 months). PBMCs were obtained from 7.5 to 10 ml fresh peripheral blood. This clonotype was seen repeatedly, ten times or more. Amplification of TCR beta CDR3 regions used RNA as the template. HTBI primers were the set used in a first-round RT-PCR of the TCR CDR3. TCRdb fed the multiplex PCR reads into MiXCR, producing one record per CDR3 protein. The sample lists around 500,000 distinct CDR3 sequences, 13% to 15% occurring once. The source is a woman aged 18 to 35 with Graves' hyperthyroidism. Source material: blood.

CDR3: CASSVTSGSLYNEQFF. Written as DNA, the CDR3 is TGTGCCAGCAGCGTTACTAGCGGGAGCCTCTACAATGAGCAGTTCTTC. V and J are TRBV9 and TRBJ2-1; 11 positions match TRBD2. Germline values: CDR1 SGDLS, CDR2 YYNGEE. CDR3 length: 16 residues. V was clipped by 2 bases and J by 3 bases; unmatched bases: 4.